The T cell receptor (beta chain) under discussion was sequenced for a study of OX40 agonist ivuxolimab in advanced cancers. Broadly, across the study: The costimulatory receptor OX40 (CD134) was targeted by ivuxolimab, a fully human IgG2 agonistic monoclonal antibody. Intravenous ivuxolimab was administered to patients every 2 weeks at six dose levels: 0.01, 0.1, 0.3, 1.5, 3 and 10 mg/kg. Of the roughly 54 patients in dose escalation, about 20 had hepatocellular carcinoma, approximately 15 had melanoma, 9 had renal cell carcinoma and 9 had head and neck cancer. A male proportion of 82.7% and a mean age of 60 years, ranging from about 23 to 79, were recorded for the dose-escalation cohort. Prior anti-PD-1, anti-PD-L1 or anti-CTLA-4 therapy was permitted, and checkpoint inhibitors had been received by approximately 39% of dose-escalation patients. Partial responses occurred in three dose-escalation patients: two with cutaneous melanoma and one with hepatocellular carcinoma. The purpose of peripheral TCRbeta sequencing was to test whether ivuxolimab changed TCR sequence diversity and led to clonal T-cell expansion. The paper reports the monotherapy dose-escalation portion (N of about 56 patients) of the phase I ivuxolimab trial.

This clone is categorized as medium-sized (0.01 to 0.1%). No cognate antigen has been identified for it. Per-base quality was not reported, and no clone a single base away is much larger than it. Findings and caveats that apply to the study as a whole: At doses of 0.1 to 3.0 mg/kg, clonal expansion of both CD4+ and CD8+ T cells in blood was seen between baseline and week 6. Antigen specificity was not determined for the clonally expanded peripheral T cells. After ivuxolimab, expanded clones were on average more numerous among CD8+ T cells than among CD4+ T cells. Low levels of normalized T-cell clonal expansion were also seen in some patients who did not respond. In the 0.1-3.0 mg/kg groups, partial responders were among the patients with the lowest normalized peripheral clonal expansion, particularly in CD8+ T cells.

The trial excluded patients who had a history of autoimmune disease or were on systemic immunosuppression. In every dose cohort, peripheral blood was drawn for TCR sequencing at baseline, cycle 4 day 1, and cycle 7 day 1. Samples were obtained from an open-label, multicenter, first-in-human phase I dose-escalation trial of ivuxolimab. Adults with locally advanced or metastatic head and neck squamous cell, hepatocellular, melanoma or renal cell carcinoma were enrolled in the trial. Before TCR sequencing, CD4+ and CD8+ T cells were separately sorted from peripheral blood. For sequencing of the TCRbeta CDR3 region, genomic DNA was extracted from the sorted cells. The immunoSEQ Assay was used to sequence the TCRbeta CDR3 regions. Drawn from immuneACCESS, this table holds only the in-frame rearrangements with V and J called that TCRdb kept. Clones are partly lost; checked studies trace under half to an unresolved V gene and leave the rest unexplained. Recorded for this sample are approximately 35,000 clones; 79% of them occurred a single time. The top ten clonotypes cover around 10% of the sample.

The clonotype was recovered from an adult with an advanced solid tumor such as melanoma, head and neck, liver or kidney cancer. This specimen was CD4+ or CD8+ T cells sorted from blood, taken in a trial of the OX40 agonist ivuxolimab.

The CDR3 protein: CASSLVGGVGEQYF. Read as DNA, the sequence is TGTGCCAGCAGCTTAGTAGGAGGGGTCGGCGAGCAGTACTTC. The rearrangement combines TRBV7-9 with TRBJ2-7; 6 matching bases give a weak D call of TRBD2. Sequences SEHNR (CDR1) and FQNEAQ (CDR2) are obtained from the germline V gene (reference sequence). V is pared back by 1 base and J by 6 bases, with 13 bases lying between the germline termini. The cysteine opens and the phenylalanine closes a CDR3 of 14 amino acids. Of all the DNA, just the CDR3 is kept, 42 bases in frame from base 1. The reference TRBV7-9 and TRBJ2-7 proteins fill in what lies around the CDR3, so the full variable domain reads DTGVSQNPRHKITKRGQNVTFRCDPISEHNRLYWYRQTLGQGPEFLTYFQNEAQLEKSRLLSDRFSAERPKGSFSTLEIQRTEQGDSAMYLCASSLVGGVGEQYFGPGTRLTVT.